This TCR beta chain was sequenced in a study of neurological immune-mediated disorders. Findings and caveats of the study: Levels of TCR clonal expansion peaked in HTLV-1-associated myelopathy and reached their lowest in multiple sclerosis, under those of healthy controls.

cDNA synthesis was performed by 5'RACE with 10-nucleotide random UMIs. Using its own MiXCR run on the 5' RACE reads, TCRdb lists one record per CDR3 protein. Among 72,000 or so distinct CDR3 sequences listed, over 15% were seen once. In this sample, this clonotype turned up many times. Its antigen is unidentified. After removal of 2 bases from V and 5 bases from J, the junction contained 16 bases not matched to a gene. Germline V gives CDR1 ENHRY, CDR2 SYGVKD. This CDR3 comprises 18 residues. The V gene is TRBV10-3, the J gene TRBJ2-5, with 8 nucleotides matching TRBD2. This TCR was sampled from a woman in her thirties or forties in good health. Sample: PBMCs. The CDR3 loop reads CAISEDMSGGRKRETQYF. The CDR3 bases are TGTGCCATCAGTGAGGATATGAGCGGGGGCCGAAAGAGGGAGACCCAGTACTTC.